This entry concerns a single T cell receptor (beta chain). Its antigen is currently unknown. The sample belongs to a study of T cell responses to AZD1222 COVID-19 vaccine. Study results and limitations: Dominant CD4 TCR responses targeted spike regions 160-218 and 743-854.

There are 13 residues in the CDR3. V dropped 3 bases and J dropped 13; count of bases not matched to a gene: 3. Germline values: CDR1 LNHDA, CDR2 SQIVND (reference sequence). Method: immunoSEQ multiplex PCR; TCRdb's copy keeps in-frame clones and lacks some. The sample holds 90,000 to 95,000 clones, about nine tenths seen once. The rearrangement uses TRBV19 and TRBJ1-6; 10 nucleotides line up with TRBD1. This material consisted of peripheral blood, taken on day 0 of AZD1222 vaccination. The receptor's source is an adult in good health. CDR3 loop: CASSIGTGEPLHF. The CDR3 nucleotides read TGTGCCAGTAGTATTGGGACAGGGGAGCCCCTCCACTTT.